The T cell receptor (beta chain) described here comes from a study of shared clonotypes between healthy human individuals. Profiled with immunoSEQ multiplex PCR; TCRdb holds only in-frame clones, not every one. The sample lists fewer than 1.4 million clones, about 80% occurring once. CDR1 MNHEY and CDR2 SVGAGI come from the germline V gene. The CDR3 is made up of 16 amino acids. Trimming removed 2 bases from V and 1 base from J, with 14 bases in between. The V and J genes are TRBV6-5 and TRBJ2-5; tentatively, D is TRBD2 (6 bases). This receptor was identified in a man younger than 35 in good health. Some clones in this sample may be carry-over from other donors' samples. Input material: memory CD4+ T cells from PBMCs. The subset is: CD45RA-negative fraction. CDR3 coding DNA: TGTGCCAGCAGTTACCAGCTAGCGCCTACCCAAGAGACCCAGTACTTC. Protein sequence: CASSYQLAPTQETQYF.